The clone carrying this T cell receptor beta chain was picked up many times. This sample is part of a study of response to subunit inactivated influenza vaccine. From the RT-PCR reads, TCRdb called clonotypes with MiXCR, one entry per CDR3 protein. The top ten hold 13% of the sample, which has 500,000 to 650,000 distinct CDR3 sequences, approximately 7.1% seen once. The CDR3 totals 12 residues. V was pared by 6 bases and J by 1 base, with 7 bases between. Germline assignment: CDR1 SGHRS and CDR2 YFSETQ. Material: PBMCs from blood, obtained roughly 24 months after vaccination. V gene TRBV5-1 combines with J gene TRBJ1-1; no clear D. The receptor was isolated from a man in his fifties or sixties who received an inactivated influenza vaccine. The CDR3 here is CASKAGNTEAFF. Here the CDR3 DNA reads TGCGCCAGCAAGGCGGGGAACACTGAAGCTTTCTTT.